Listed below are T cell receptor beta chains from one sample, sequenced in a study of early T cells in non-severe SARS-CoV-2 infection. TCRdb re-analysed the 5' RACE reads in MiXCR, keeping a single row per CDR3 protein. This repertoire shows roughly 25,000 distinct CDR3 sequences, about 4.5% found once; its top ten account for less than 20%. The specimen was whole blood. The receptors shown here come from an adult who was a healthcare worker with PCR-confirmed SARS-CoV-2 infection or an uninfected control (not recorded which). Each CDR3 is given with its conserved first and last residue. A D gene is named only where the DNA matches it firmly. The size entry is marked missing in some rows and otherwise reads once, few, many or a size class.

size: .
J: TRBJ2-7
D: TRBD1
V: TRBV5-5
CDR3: CASSLMPGTGLIYEQYF
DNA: TGTGCCAGCAGCCTCATGCCCGGGACAGGCCTAATCTACGAGCAGTACTTC

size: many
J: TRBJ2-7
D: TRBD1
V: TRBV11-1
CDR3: CASSTRGPYEQYF
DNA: TGTGCCAGCAGCACCAGGGGGCCCTACGAGCAGTACTTC

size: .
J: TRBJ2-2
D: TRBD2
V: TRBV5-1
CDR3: CASSPTGLAPGELFF
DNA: TGCGCCAGCAGCCCCACGGGACTAGCCCCCGGGGAGCTGTTTTTT

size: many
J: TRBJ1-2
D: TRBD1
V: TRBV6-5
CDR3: CASSYSTPSGQGYYGYTF
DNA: TGTGCCAGCAGTTACTCGACGCCCTCGGGACAGGGTTACTATGGCTACACCTTC

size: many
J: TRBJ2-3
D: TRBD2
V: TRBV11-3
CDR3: CASSSRLAGDTDTQYF
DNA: TGTGCCAGCAGCTCCCGACTAGCGGGGGACACAGATACGCAGTATTTT

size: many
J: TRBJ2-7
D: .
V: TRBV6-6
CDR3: CASRISPHVYEQYF
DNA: TGTGCCAGCAGAATTAGTCCGCACGTCTACGAGCAGTACTTC

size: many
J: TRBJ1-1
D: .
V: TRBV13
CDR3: CASTPEGGGEDTEAFF
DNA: TGTGCCAGCACTCCCGAGGGAGGGGGTGAGGACACTGAAGCTTTCTTT

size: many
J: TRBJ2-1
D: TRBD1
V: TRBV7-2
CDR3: CASSLRQGPTHEQFF
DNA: TGTGCCAGCAGCTTAAGACAGGGCCCCACACATGAGCAGTTCTTC

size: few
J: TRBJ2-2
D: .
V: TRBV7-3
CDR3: CASSLFSRTGELFF
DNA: TGTGCCAGCAGCTTATTTAGCCGGACTGGGGAGCTGTTTTTT

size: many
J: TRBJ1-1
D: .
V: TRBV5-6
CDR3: CASSGLRGARSLEAFF
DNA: TGTGCCAGCAGCGGGCTCCGGGGGGCAAGGTCGCTTGAAGCTTTCTTT

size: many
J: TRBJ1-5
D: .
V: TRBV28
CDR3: CASTVRGSNQPQHF
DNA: TGTGCCAGCACCGTCAGGGGATCCAATCAGCCCCAGCATTTT

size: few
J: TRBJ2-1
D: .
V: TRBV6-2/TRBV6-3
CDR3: CASSFPYNEQFF
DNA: TGTGCCAGCAGTTTCCCTTACAATGAGCAGTTCTTC

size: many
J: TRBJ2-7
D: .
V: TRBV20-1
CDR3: CSAPLRSGAYEQYF
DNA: TGCAGTGCCCCCTTGCGGTCAGGGGCCTACGAGCAGTACTTC

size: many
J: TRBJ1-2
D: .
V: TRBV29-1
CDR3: CSVDPGQGNYGYTF
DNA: TGCAGCGTTGACCCCGGGCAGGGGAATTATGGCTACACCTTC

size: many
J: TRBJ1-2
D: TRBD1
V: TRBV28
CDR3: CASSFRGRRDGYTF
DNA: TGTGCCAGCAGTTTCAGGGGGAGGAGAGATGGCTACACCTTC

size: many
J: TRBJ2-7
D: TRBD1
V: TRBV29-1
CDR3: CSVRTGGHEQYF
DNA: TGCAGCGTTCGAACAGGGGGCCACGAGCAGTACTTC

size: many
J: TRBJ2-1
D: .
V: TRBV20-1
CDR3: CSARELMGYGDNEQFF
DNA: TGCAGTGCTAGAGAGTTGATGGGATACGGAGACAATGAGCAGTTCTTC

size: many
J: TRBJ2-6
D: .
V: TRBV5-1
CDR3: CASSSEPFDNFPFSGANVLTF
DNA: TGCGCCAGCAGCTCCGAGCCCTTTGACAACTTTCCTTTCTCTGGGGCCAACGTCCTGACTTTC

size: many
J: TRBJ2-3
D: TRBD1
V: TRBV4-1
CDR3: CASSHKEQGAHGTDTQYF
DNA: TGCGCCAGCAGCCACAAAGAGCAGGGGGCGCATGGCACAGATACGCAGTATTTT

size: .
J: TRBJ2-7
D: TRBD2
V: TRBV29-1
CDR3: CSVALSGTPYEQYF
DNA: TGCAGCGTCGCCCTTAGCGGGACCCCCTACGAGCAGTACTTC

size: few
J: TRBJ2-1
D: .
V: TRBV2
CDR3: CASSYDKGDNEQFF
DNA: TGTGCCAGCAGTTACGACAAGGGGGACAATGAGCAGTTCTTC

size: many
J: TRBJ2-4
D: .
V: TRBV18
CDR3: CASSPRADIQYF
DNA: TGTGCCAGCTCACCTCGGGCAGACATTCAGTACTTC

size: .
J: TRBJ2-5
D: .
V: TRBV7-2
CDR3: CASSPLWGSESQYF
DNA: TGTGCCAGCAGCCCCCTCTGGGGATCCGAGTCCCAGTACTTC

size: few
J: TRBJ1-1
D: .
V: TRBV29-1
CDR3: CSAEAGGTEAFF
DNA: TGCAGCGCCGAGGCCGGGGGCACTGAAGCTTTCTTT

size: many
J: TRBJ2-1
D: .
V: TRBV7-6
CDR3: CASSTIGNEQFF
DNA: TGTGCCAGCAGCACAATAGGCAATGAGCAGTTCTTC

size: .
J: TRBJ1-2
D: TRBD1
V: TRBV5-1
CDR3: CASSPADRVGNYGYTF
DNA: TGCGCCAGCAGTCCAGCCGACAGGGTTGGGAACTATGGCTACACCTTC

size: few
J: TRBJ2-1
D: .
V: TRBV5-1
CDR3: CASSFGRNSRDGEQFF
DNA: TGCGCCAGCAGCTTTGGAAGGAACTCGCGGGACGGTGAGCAGTTCTTC

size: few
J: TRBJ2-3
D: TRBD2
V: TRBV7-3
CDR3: CVSSKAGGSTDTQYF
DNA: TGTGTCAGCAGCAAAGCGGGAGGGAGCACAGATACGCAGTATTTT

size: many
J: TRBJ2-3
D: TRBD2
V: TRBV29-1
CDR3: CSVDVAGYTDTQYF
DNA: TGCAGCGTTGATGTAGCGGGCTACACAGATACGCAGTATTTT

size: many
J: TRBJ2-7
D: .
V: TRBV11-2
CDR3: CASSFRGVEQYF
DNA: TGTGCCAGCAGCTTTCGCGGGGTTGAGCAGTACTTC

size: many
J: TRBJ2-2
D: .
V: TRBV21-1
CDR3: CASSTRTSGGTGELFF
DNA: TGTGCCAGCAGCACCCGGACTAGCGGCGGCACCGGGGAGCTGTTTTTT

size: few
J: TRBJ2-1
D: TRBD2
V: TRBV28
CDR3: CASSPGLPFQGQFF
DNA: TGTGCCAGCAGTCCGGGACTACCTTTTCAGGGGCAGTTCTTC

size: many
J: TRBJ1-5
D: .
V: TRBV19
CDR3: CASSRAEHGNQPQHF
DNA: TGTGCCAGTAGTAGGGCTGAACACGGCAATCAGCCCCAGCATTTT

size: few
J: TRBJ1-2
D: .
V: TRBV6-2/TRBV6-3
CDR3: CASAHPNYGYTF
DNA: TGTGCCAGCGCCCACCCTAACTATGGCTACACCTTC

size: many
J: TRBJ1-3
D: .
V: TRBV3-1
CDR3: CASSQVENTIYF
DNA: TGTGCCAGCAGCCAAGTTGAGAACACCATATATTTT

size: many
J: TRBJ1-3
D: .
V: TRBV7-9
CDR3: CASSQTPPGVGGNTIYF
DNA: TGTGCCAGCAGCCAAACCCCTCCGGGAGTAGGTGGAAACACCATATATTTT

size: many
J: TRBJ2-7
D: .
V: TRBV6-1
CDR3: CASTENIPAYEQYF
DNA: TGTGCATCGACCGAAAATATTCCAGCCTACGAGCAGTACTTC

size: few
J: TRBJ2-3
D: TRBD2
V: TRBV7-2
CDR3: CASSPSGGARDTQYF
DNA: TGTGCCAGCAGCCCTAGCGGGGGGGCACGAGATACGCAGTATTTT

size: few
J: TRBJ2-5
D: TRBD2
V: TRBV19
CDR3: CASKGRLAEETQYF
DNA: TGTGCCAGTAAAGGGAGACTAGCGGAAGAGACCCAGTACTTC

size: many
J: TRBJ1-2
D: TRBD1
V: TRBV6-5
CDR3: CASSLQGFGNGYTF
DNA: TGTGCCAGCAGTTTACAGGGGTTCGGGAACGGCTACACCTTC

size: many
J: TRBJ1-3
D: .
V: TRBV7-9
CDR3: CASSLGAGIGNTIYF
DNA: TGTGCCAGCAGCTTGGGGGCTGGGATCGGAAACACCATATATTTT

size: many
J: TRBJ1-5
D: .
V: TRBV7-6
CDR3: CASSLGGLNQPQHF
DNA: TGTGCCAGCAGCTTAGGAGGGTTGAATCAGCCCCAGCATTTT

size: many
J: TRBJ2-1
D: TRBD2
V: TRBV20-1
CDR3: CSATGLAITSSYNEQFF
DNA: TGCAGTGCTACGGGACTAGCGATCACGAGCTCCTACAATGAGCAGTTCTTC

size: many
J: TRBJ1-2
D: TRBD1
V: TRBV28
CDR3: CASSSPGQGNYGYTF
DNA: TGTGCCAGCAGTTCCCCCGGACAGGGCAACTATGGCTACACCTTC

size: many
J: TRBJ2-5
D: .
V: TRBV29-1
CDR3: CSVRDTPQETQYF
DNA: TGCAGCGTCCGCGACACTCCCCAAGAGACCCAGTACTTC

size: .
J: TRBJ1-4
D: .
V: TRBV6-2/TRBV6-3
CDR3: CASSQGVREKLFF
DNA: TGTGCCAGCAGTCAAGGGGTTCGTGAAAAACTGTTTTTT

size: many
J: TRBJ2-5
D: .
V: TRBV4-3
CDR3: CASSQDLGDGETQYF
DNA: TGCGCCAGCAGCCAAGATTTGGGAGACGGGGAGACCCAGTACTTC

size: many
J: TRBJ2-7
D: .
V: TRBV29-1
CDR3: CSVAFMGHPYEQYF
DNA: TGCAGCGTTGCTTTTATGGGACACCCCTACGAGCAGTACTTC